This T cell receptor (beta chain) is drawn from a study of T cell repertoires in cytomegalovirus infection. Study-wide context: CMV infection together with matching HLA type was indicated by public TCR beta signatures.

The CDR3 has 15 amino acids. The V end was cut by 5 bases, the J end by 5 bases, with 19 bases between. Germline values: CDR1 SGHDN, CDR2 FVKESK. MiXCR was run by TCRdb on the reads, yielding one entry per CDR3 protein. The sample carries more than 500,000 distinct CDR3 sequences, 15% to 20% recorded once. This clonotype was sampled from a human donor in good health (CMV status not recorded). Some clones in this sample may be carry-over from other donors' samples. Sequenced input: CD8+ T cells from PBMCs. The genes are TRBV14 and TRBJ2-7; a weak D match, TRBD2 (5 bases). The CDR3 DNA is TGTGCCAGCAGCAGAGTGAGGAGGCTAGTAAACGAGCAGTACTTC. Its protein product is CASSRVRRLVNEQYF.